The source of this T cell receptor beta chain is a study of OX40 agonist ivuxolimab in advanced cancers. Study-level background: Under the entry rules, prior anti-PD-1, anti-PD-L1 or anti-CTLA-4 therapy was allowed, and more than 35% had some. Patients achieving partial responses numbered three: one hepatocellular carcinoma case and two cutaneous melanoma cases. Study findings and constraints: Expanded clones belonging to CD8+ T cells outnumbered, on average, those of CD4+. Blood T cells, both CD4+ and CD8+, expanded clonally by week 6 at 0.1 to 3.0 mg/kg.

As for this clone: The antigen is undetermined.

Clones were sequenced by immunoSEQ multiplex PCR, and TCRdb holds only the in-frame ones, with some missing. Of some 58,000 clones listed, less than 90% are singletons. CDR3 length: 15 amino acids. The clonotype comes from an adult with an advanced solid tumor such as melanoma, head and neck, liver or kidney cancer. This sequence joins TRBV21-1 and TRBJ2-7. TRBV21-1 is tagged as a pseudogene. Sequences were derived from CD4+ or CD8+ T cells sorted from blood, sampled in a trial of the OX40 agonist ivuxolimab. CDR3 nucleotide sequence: TGTGCCAGCAGCAAAGGGCCGCGACCTATCTACGAGCAGTACTTC. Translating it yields CASSKGPRPIYEQYF.